The 30 T cell receptor beta chains in this list originate from one sample, sequenced in a study of CXCR3-negative and CXCR3-positive naive CD8 T cells. Study conclusions and caveats: Naive cells positive for CXCR3 carried more hydrophobic TRB CDR3s than CXCR3-negative ones.

These receptors have no known antigen. The TRB cDNA libraries were prepared by 5' RACE with UMI labels. Reanalyzing the 5' RACE reads, TCRdb keeps one entry per CDR3 protein, without DNA. The listing records about 110,000 distinct CDR3 sequences. Sequencing used naive CXCR3+ CD8+ T cells from blood. Subset here: CD45RO-CCR7+CD27+CD95- naive CD8+ T cells expressing CXCR3 (TNR3+). These receptors all come from a human donor in good health. Some clones in this sample may be carry-over from other donors' samples.

V is TRBV20-1 and J is TRBJ1-2; with no DNA, the TCRdb D assignment of TRBD1 cannot be verified. This CDR3 has 12 amino acids. Germline values: CDR1 DFQATT, CDR2 SNEGSKA (reference sequence). CDR3 amino acids: CSAASPGYGYTF.

The chain joins TRBV6-4 to TRBJ2-7; TCRdb designates TRBD1, a call that cannot be tested without DNA. CDR1 and CDR2 (germline): MRHNA, SNTAGT. There are 14 residues in the CDR3. The CDR3 here is CASSERQGHYEQYF.

This rearrangement joins TRBV28 to TRBJ2-2; the TCRdb D gene call, TRBD1, has no DNA to confirm it. This CDR3 region has 17 residues. Germline V CDR1 and CDR2: MDHEN, SYDVKM. The chain's CDR3 is CASSFGDGQPNTGELFF.

This chain links TRBV15 with TRBJ1-6; as DNA is missing, the TRBD1 call by TCRdb cannot be tested. The V gene's germline CDR1 is LNHNV and CDR2 YYDKDF (reference sequence). The CDR3 length is 16 residues. This CDR3 reads CATSPVGTTYNSPLHF. Complete variable domain (other parts from reference TRBV15 and TRBJ1-6): DAMVIQNPRYQVTQFGKPVTLSCSQTLNHNVMYWYQQKSSQAPKLLFHYYDKDFNNEADTPDNFQSRRPNTSFCFLDIRSPGLGDTAMYLCATSPVGTTYNSPLHFGNGTRLTVT.

V is TRBV7-9 and J is TRBJ2-7. Germline assignment: CDR1 SEHNR and CDR2 FQNEAQ (reference sequence). The CDR3 contains 16 residues. CDR3: CASSLVERQGSYEQYF.

The gene calls are TRBV7-8 and TRBJ2-2. The CDR3 sequence is 16 residues long. In germline, CDR1 is SGHVS, CDR2 FQNEAQ. The CDR3: CASSLDRRVDTGELFF.

The chain employs TRBV7-8 and TRBJ1-5. The CDR3 has 14 residues. Germline CDR1 and CDR2: SGHVS and FQNEAQ. The CDR3 sequence is CASSKANSNQPQHF.

The rearrangement joins TRBV12-3 or TRBV12-4 to TRBJ2-1; lacking DNA, the TRBD1 call made by TCRdb goes unchecked. CDR3 length: 14 residues. The CDR3 here is CASSLGTPINEQFF.

The rearrangement joins TRBV12-3 or TRBV12-4 to TRBJ2-5; lacking DNA, the TRBD2 call made by TCRdb goes unchecked. The length of the CDR3 is 13 residues. CDR3: CASRPSVAETQYF.

This chain joins TRBV19 and TRBJ2-7; TCRdb lists TRBD1, though no DNA is available to test this call. The CDR3 length is 14 residues. Germline assignment: CDR1 LNHDA and CDR2 SQIVND (reference sequence). CDR3 sequence: CASTAGTGGYEQYF.

V usage is TRBV14 and J usage is TRBJ1-3; the D gene TCRdb calls, TRBD1, cannot be checked with no DNA. Per the germline V gene, CDR1 is SGHDN and CDR2 is FVKESK. The CDR3 contains 15 residues. The CDR3 here is CASSQSISLLDTIYF.

V gene TRBV7-3 combines with J gene TRBJ2-7; there is no DNA to check the TCRdb D call of TRBD1. Per germline, CDR1 SGHTA and CDR2 FQGTGA. The CDR3 loop spans 15 amino acids. CDR3 loop: CASSLTGGGQMEQYF.

The rearrangement joins TRBV5-1 to TRBJ1-1. CDR3 length equals 18 residues. The germline V gene encodes CDR1 SGHRS and CDR2 YFSETQ. CDR3 sequence reads: CASSLKDDSGLLNTEAFF.

This sequence joins TRBV30 and TRBJ2-1; TCRdb outputs TRBD1, but without DNA this stays unchecked. Germline-derived CDR1 and CDR2 are GTSNPN and SVGIG (reference sequence). There are 13 residues in the CDR3. The CDR3 here is CAWSVGTGGEQFF.

The V and J genes are TRBV29-1 and TRBJ2-4; there is no DNA to check the TCRdb D call of TRBD1. This CDR3 spans 12 amino acids. Germline V lookup: CDR1 SQVTM, CDR2 ANQGSEA. The CDR3 spells CSAWTGGNIQYF. The whole variable domain, remainder taken from reference TRBV29-1 and TRBJ2-4, is SAVISQKPSRDICQRGTSLTIQCQVDSQVTMMFWYRQQPGQSLTLIATANQGSEATYESGFVIDKFPISRPNLTFSTLTVSNMSPEDSSIYLCSAWTGGNIQYFGAGTRLSVL.

The genes are TRBV20-1 and TRBJ2-3; TCRdb gives TRBD1 as the D gene, but with no DNA this cannot be confirmed. Germline values: CDR1 DFQATT, CDR2 SNEGSKA (reference sequence). The CDR3 has 13 amino acids. The CDR3 protein is CSASSGIRDTQYF.

The chain carries TRBV20-1 and TRBJ1-2. This CDR3 contains 14 residues. Germline CDR1 is DFQATT and CDR2 is SNEGSKA (reference sequence). CDR3 protein: CSARPQDSYYGYTF.

V usage is TRBV7-9 and J usage is TRBJ2-1; TCRdb picks TRBD2, but there is no DNA to check that call. The CDR3 is 16 residues long. Germline CDR1 reads SEHNR; CDR2 reads FQNEAQ (reference sequence). The chain's CDR3 is CASSPGPGTSLYEQFF. Full variable domain (outside the CDR3, taken from reference TRBV7-9 and TRBJ2-1): DTGVSQNPRHKITKRGQNVTFRCDPISEHNRLYWYRQTLGQGPEFLTYFQNEAQLEKSRLLSDRFSAERPKGSFSTLEIQRTEQGDSAMYLCASSPGPGTSLYEQFFGPGTRLTVL.

The chain links TRBV7-9 to TRBJ2-5. Germline CDR1 SEHNR, CDR2 FQNEAQ (reference sequence). The CDR3 loop spans 14 amino acids. The CDR3 region is CASSSRLAGETQYF.

The chain couples TRBV7-6 to TRBJ1-1. The CDR3 loop spans 12 amino acids. CDR1 and CDR2 from the germline V gene are SGHVS and FNYEAQ. The CDR3 here is CASRTMNTEAFF.

This chain joins TRBV29-1 and TRBJ2-5. Germline loops: CDR1 SQVTM, CDR2 ANQGSEA. The CDR3 is 18 residues long. The CDR3: CSVEDPIRSAGLQETQYF.

The gene calls are TRBV28 and TRBJ2-5; no DNA is available, so the TRBD1 call from TCRdb remains unchecked. This CDR3 contains 17 residues. The germline gives CDR1 MDHEN, CDR2 SYDVKM. This chain's CDR3 is CASRAPPAGAYQETQYF.

The chain joins TRBV27 to TRBJ2-7; the TCRdb D gene call, TRBD1, has no DNA to confirm it. The germline V gene encodes CDR1 MNHEY and CDR2 SMNVEV (reference sequence). CDR3 length equals 16 residues. CDR3 sequence: CASSLSGQGGYYEQYF.

The chain has TRBV4-3 and TRBJ1-4; there is no DNA to check the TCRdb D call of TRBD1. CDR3 size: 15 residues. Germline CDR1 is LGHNA and CDR2 is YSLEER. CDR3: CASSRIQETNEKLFF.

This chain connects TRBV5-6 to TRBJ1-2; TCRdb returns TRBD1, unconfirmable since there is no DNA. The CDR3 spans 17 residues. CDR1 is SGHDT and CDR2 is YYEEEE in the germline V gene. The CDR3 spells CASGSSPNPLSNYGYTF. Looking up the rest from reference TRBV5-6 and TRBJ1-2 gives the full variable domain: DAGVTQSPTHLIKTRGQQVTLRCSPKSGHDTVSWYQQALGQGPQFIFQYYEEEERQRGNFPDRFSGHQFPNYSSELNVNALLLGDSALYLCASGSSPNPLSNYGYTFGSGTRLTVV.

This chain links TRBV7-3 with TRBJ2-5; TCRdb selects TRBD2, and the lack of DNA leaves this call unchecked. The CDR3 covers 13 residues. CDR1 and CDR2 (germline): SGHTA, FQGTGA. The CDR3 region is CASSLARQETQYF.

The V call is TRBV4-3, the J call TRBJ2-2; TCRdb outputs TRBD2, but without DNA this stays unchecked. Germline CDR1 is LGHNA and CDR2 is YSLEER. CDR3 length: 14 amino acids. The CDR3 protein is CASSPSGVSGELFF.

CDR3 in amino acids: CSVDIGRVNTEAFF. This chain connects TRBV29-1 to TRBJ1-1; no DNA is available, so the TRBD1 call from TCRdb remains unchecked. The germline gives CDR1 SQVTM, CDR2 ANQGSEA. The CDR3 length is 14 residues.

This chain joins TRBV11-2 and TRBJ2-5. Germline-derived CDR1 and CDR2 are SGHAT and FQNNGV. CDR3 length equals 14 residues. The CDR3 region is CASGLDAGRETQYF.

This chain uses TRBV7-3 with TRBJ2-5; TCRdb proposes TRBD2, but this gene call is untestable without DNA. This CDR3 has 14 amino acids. Germline loops: CDR1 SGHTA, CDR2 FQGTGA. The CDR3 sequence: CASSPGLVEETQYF.